Each of the 21 T cell receptor beta chains below was sequenced from the same sample in a study of blood T cells in healthy people across ages. Primers used in a second PCR of roughly 7 to 11 cycles were a sample-barcoded 5' primer and a J-beta primer mix. TCRdb analysed the 5' RACE reads with MiXCR anew, one entry per CDR3 protein. Of roughly 730,000 distinct CDR3 sequences in the sample, 56% were seen once. Sequenced input: blood. The receptor set was obtained from a man aged 35 to 55 in good health.

V and J are TRBV7-2 and TRBJ2-1, with TRBD1 matching over 9 bases. The CDR3 covers 16 residues. V lost 4 bases, J lost 4 bases, and 8 bases stayed unmatched. Germline CDR1 SGHTA, CDR2 FQGNSA. The CDR3 spells CASSSLTGGVYNEQFF. The CDR3 region has the DNA TGTGCCAGCAGCTCCCTAACAGGGGGCGTTTACAATGAGCAGTTCTTC.

The V call is TRBV9, the J call TRBJ2-5; 8 bases map to TRBD1. The J segment lost 4 bases and the V segment lost 0 bases, leaving 5 bases of the junction unmatched. Germline CDR1 reads SGDLS; CDR2 reads YYNGEE. The CDR3 contains 15 residues. The CDR3 is CASSVAQGDGETQYF. DNA of the CDR3: TGTGCCAGCAGCGTAGCACAGGGGGATGGAGAGACCCAGTACTTC.

This chain links TRBV2 with TRBJ2-5; 12 bases are a match to TRBD1. The CDR3 sequence is 15 residues long. Germline V gene sequence: CDR1 SNHLY, CDR2 FYNNEI. V lost 4 bases, J lost 2 bases, and 2 bases stayed unmatched. CDR3 protein: CASSGDRGRQETQYF. The CDR3 DNA is TGTGCCAGCAGTGGGGACAGGGGGCGACAAGAGACCCAGTACTTC. The complete variable domain, with remaining parts taken from reference TRBV2 and TRBJ2-5, reads EPEVTQTPSHQVTQMGQEVILRCVPISNHLYFYWYRQILGQKVEFLVSFYNNEISEKSEIFDDQFSVERPDGSNFTLKIRSTKLEDSAMYFCASSGDRGRQETQYFGPGTRLLVL.

CDR3 DNA: TGTGCCAGTACGGAAGCGGGGGCAGGAGCAGATACGCAGTATTTT. Its protein is CASTEAGAGADTQYF. V and J are TRBV2 and TRBJ2-3; 8 bases match TRBD2. The CDR3 consists of 15 residues. After removal of 9 bases from V and 4 bases from J, the junction contained 12 bases not matched to a gene. Germline lookup yields CDR1 SNHLY and CDR2 FYNNEI.

The gene calls are TRBV5-6 and TRBJ2-7; the match to TRBD1 covers 8 bases. Germline lookup yields CDR1 SGHDT and CDR2 YYEEEE. The CDR3 runs to 14 residues. The V segment lost 5 bases and the J segment 2 bases; nucleotides outside the gene matches: 6. This CDR3 is CASRGGQGPYEQYF. Here the CDR3 DNA reads TGTGCCAGCAGGGGAGGACAGGGACCCTACGAGCAGTACTTC.

CDR3 loop: CATSDLRASGRGETQYF. The CDR3 nucleotides read TGTGCCACCAGTGATTTGAGGGCTAGCGGGAGGGGAGAGACCCAGTACTTC. The rearrangement uses TRBV24-1 and TRBJ2-5; TRBD2 matches 12 bases. V shed 0 bases and J 4 bases; nucleotides not matched to a gene: 5. Germline assignment: CDR1 KGHDR and CDR2 SFDVKD. The CDR3 is made up of 17 amino acids.

The V gene is TRBV7-2, the J gene TRBJ2-1, with D unresolved. The germline V gene has CDR1 SGHTA and CDR2 FQGNSA. V was clipped by 1 base and J by 5 bases, with 9 bases between them. The CDR3 is made up of 14 amino acids. The CDR3 here is CASSLGWRNNEQFF. In DNA, the CDR3 is TGTGCCAGCAGCTTAGGCTGGCGGAACAATGAGCAGTTCTTC.

The J gene is TRBJ1-5, the V gene TRBV20-1; D remains unclear. The CDR3 loop spans 14 amino acids. The V end was cut by 0 bases, the J end by 7 bases, with 13 bases between. Per the germline V gene, CDR1 is DFQATT and CDR2 is SNEGSKA (reference sequence). The CDR3 region has the DNA TGCAGTGCTAGAGATATTTTTGGAGGCCAGCCCCAGCATTTT. Translation gives CSARDIFGGQPQHF.

This clonotype was detected only a few times. The rearrangement joins TRBV10-3 to TRBJ2-3, with TRBD1 matching over 7 bases. This CDR3 is 13 amino acids long. From germline, CDR1 is ENHRY and CDR2 SYGVKD. V lost 6 bases and J lost 6; bases outside the gene matches: 6. The DNA of the CDR3 is TGTGCCATCAGCGAGACAGGGTGGGATACGCAGTATTTT. Encoded protein: CAISETGWDTQYF.

This sequence joins TRBV24-1 and TRBJ1-2; D remains ambiguous. The length of the CDR3 is 16 residues. V dropped 0 bases and J dropped 4 bases, with 14 bases sitting between them. Germline V gene data show CDR1 as KGHDR and CDR2 as SFDVKD. The CDR3 loop is CATSDLQIDGTYGYTF. CDR3 nucleotides: TGTGCCACCAGTGATTTGCAAATCGACGGAACCTATGGCTACACCTTC.

The rearrangement uses TRBV4-2 and TRBJ1-2; no clear D gene. Germline-derived CDR1 and CDR2 are LGHNA and YNFKEQ. V lost 4 bases and J 3 bases, leaving 15 bases between the germline ends. The CDR3 is 15 amino acids. The CDR3: CASSPTGRVDYGYTF. The CDR3 coding sequence is TGTGCCAGCAGCCCAACTGGAAGGGTGGACTATGGCTACACCTTC.

The gene calls are TRBV20-1 and TRBJ2-1; D may be TRBD2 (7 bases). The V and J ends lost 3 bases and 0 bases respectively, with 18 bases between them. Germline V lookup: CDR1 DFQATT, CDR2 SNEGSKA (reference sequence). This CDR3 is built from 17 residues. The CDR3 is CSASAAGASSSYNEQFF. The CDR3, as DNA: TGCAGTGCTAGTGCGGCGGGGGCCAGTAGCTCCTACAATGAGCAGTTCTTC.

The V and J genes are TRBV10-2 and TRBJ2-5; D unresolved. The J call could be wrong; TRBJ2-7 is a better fit for the DNA end. The V gene's germline CDR1 is WSHSY and CDR2 SAAADI. The CDR3 has 11 amino acids. In DNA form, the CDR3 reads TGCGCCAGCAGCGTGCAGGTCGAGCAGTACGTC. Protein product: CASSVQVEQYV.

This clonotype was detected ten times or more. The rearrangement links TRBV29-1 to TRBJ2-3, with 8 nucleotides matching TRBD1. The J segment lost 1 base and the V segment lost 7 bases, leaving 4 bases of the junction unmatched. CDR3 length: 13 amino acids. The germline gives CDR1 SQVTM, CDR2 ANQGSEA. CDR3 protein: CSGGQGRTDTQYF. CDR3 nucleotide sequence: TGCAGCGGCGGACAGGGTCGCACAGATACGCAGTATTTT.

In the case of this clonotype: This may be a read error: a much more frequent sequence differs by one nucleotide. This sequence joins TRBV7-2 and TRBJ1-2, with 7 positions matching TRBD1. Germline CDR1 is SGHTA and CDR2 is FQGNSA. The CDR3 loop spans 17 amino acids. Trimming took 3 bases from V and 8 from J; bases not matched to a gene: 18. The CDR3 is CASSLSRRQGREGGYTF. CDR3 nucleotides: TGTGCCAGCAGCTTGTCCCGGAGACAGGGCAGGGAAGGCGGCTACACCTTC.

J is TRBJ2-7 and V is TRBV4-3, with 14 bases matching TRBD2. The CDR3 loop spans 16 amino acids. With V trimmed by 1 base and J by 5 bases, 4 bases remained unmatched. Germline assignment: CDR1 LGHNA and CDR2 YSLEER. CDR3 in amino acids: CASSQGGLAGGHEQYF. The CDR3 bases are TGCGCCAGCAGCCAAGGAGGACTAGCGGGAGGCCACGAGCAGTACTTC.

The chain recombines TRBV3-1 with TRBJ2-4; D may match TRBD1 or TRBD2 (5 bases each). This CDR3 contains 14 residues. Germline lookup yields CDR1 LGHDT and CDR2 YNNKEL (reference sequence). V was pared by 3 bases and J by 13 bases, with 19 bases between. Here the CDR3 reads CASSQRSGQGEQYF. The CDR3 region has the DNA TGTGCCAGCAGCCAGAGGTCGGGGCAGGGAGAGCAGTACTTC.

V gene TRBV5-1 combines with J gene TRBJ2-3, with D possibly matching TRBD2 (5 bases). Trimming pared 1 base from V and 2 bases from J, leaving 14 bases between. CDR1 SGHRS and CDR2 YFSETQ come from the germline V gene. This CDR3 has 16 amino acids. This CDR3 reads CASSLKGNRDTDTQYF. In DNA form, the CDR3 reads TGCGCCAGCAGCTTGAAAGGTAATCGGGACACAGATACGCAGTATTTT.

This clonotype was recorded a few times. The chain recombines TRBV7-6 with TRBJ1-2; D ambiguous. Germline assignment: CDR1 SGHVS and CDR2 FNYEAQ. The CDR3 extends over 12 amino acids. V was shortened by 5 bases and J by 6 bases, with 10 bases between the two germline ends. The CDR3 reads CASSPVSHGYTF. CDR3 in DNA: TGTGCCAGCAGCCCTGTGTCCCATGGCTACACCTTC.

The rearrangement uses TRBV5-1 and TRBJ2-1; 7 bases line up with TRBD2. CDR3 size: 18 residues. Germline trimming cut 1 base from V and 6 bases from J; bases unmatched to any gene: 16. Germline lookup yields CDR1 SGHRS and CDR2 YFSETQ. Here the CDR3 reads CASSLRLTSVLRVNEQFF. For the CDR3, the DNA is TGCGCCAGCAGCTTGAGACTTACTAGCGTACTTCGGGTCAATGAGCAGTTCTTC.

The rearrangement uses TRBV15 and TRBJ1-3; D ambiguous. Germline V lookup: CDR1 LNHNV, CDR2 YYDKDF (reference sequence). Trimming removed 0 bases at V and 0 bases at J, with 9 bases between. This CDR3 has 16 amino acids. CDR3 DNA sequence: TGTGCCACCAGCAGAGATCCGTCTAACTCTGGAAACACCATATATTTT. Translation: CATSRDPSNSGNTIYF.